The clone carrying this T cell receptor (beta chain) was picked up a small number of times. The junction departs from the called germline gene at one end, perhaps through a read error. Germline CDR1 PRHDT, CDR2 FYEKMQ (reference sequence). The CDR3 runs 13 residues. These data originate in a study of cytomegalovirus exposure and HLA in healthy donors. The PCR had 60 Vbeta and 13 Jbeta primers. TCRdb's table, derived via immunoSEQ multiplex PCR, lists solely in-frame clones and lacks some. The profile shows roughly 100,000 clones, roughly 66% of them singletons. The source material was PBMCs. The source of this sequence is a woman aged 45 to 65 in good health and CMV-seronegative. The J gene is TRBJ2-3, the V gene TRBV13, with 7 bases fitting TRBD1. CDR3 DNA sequence: TGTGCCAGCAGCTCCCGACAGGGAAATTTGAAAACTTTT. It yields the protein CASSSRQGNLKTF.